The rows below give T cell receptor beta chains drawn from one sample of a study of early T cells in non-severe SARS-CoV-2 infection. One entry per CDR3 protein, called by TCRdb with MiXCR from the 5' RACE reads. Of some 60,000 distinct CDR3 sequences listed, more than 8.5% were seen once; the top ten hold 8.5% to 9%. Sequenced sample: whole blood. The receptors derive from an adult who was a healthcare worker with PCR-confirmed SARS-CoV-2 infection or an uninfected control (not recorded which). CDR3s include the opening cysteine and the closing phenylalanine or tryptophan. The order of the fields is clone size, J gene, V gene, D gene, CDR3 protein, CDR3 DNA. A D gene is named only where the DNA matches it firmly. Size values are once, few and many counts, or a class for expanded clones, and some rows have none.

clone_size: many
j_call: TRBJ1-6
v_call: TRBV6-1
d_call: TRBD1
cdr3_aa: CASSVTGQGAAPLHF
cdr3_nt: TGTGCCAGCAGTGTTACCGGACAGGGGGCGGCACCCCTCCACTTT

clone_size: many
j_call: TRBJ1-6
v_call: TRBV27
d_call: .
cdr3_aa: CASSLQRNSPLHF
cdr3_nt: TGTGCCAGCAGTTTGCAGAGGAATTCACCCCTCCACTTT

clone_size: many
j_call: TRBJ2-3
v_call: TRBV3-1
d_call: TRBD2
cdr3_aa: CASSQGASGSGVMDTQYF
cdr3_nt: TGTGCCAGCAGCCAAGGCGCTAGCGGGAGTGGGGTCATGGATACGCAGTATTTT

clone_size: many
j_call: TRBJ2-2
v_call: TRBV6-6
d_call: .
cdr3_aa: CASSTDSTGELFF
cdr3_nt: TGTGCCAGCAGTACGGACAGCACCGGGGAGCTGTTTTTT

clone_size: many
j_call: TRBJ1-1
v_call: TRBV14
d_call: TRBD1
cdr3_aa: CASSQRGQGGTEAFF
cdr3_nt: TGTGCCAGCAGCCAGAGGGGACAGGGGGGAACTGAAGCTTTCTTT

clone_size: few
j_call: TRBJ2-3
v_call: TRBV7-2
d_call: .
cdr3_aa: CASSLYRGNTQYF
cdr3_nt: TGTGCCAGCAGCCTATACCGGGGAAATACGCAGTATTTT

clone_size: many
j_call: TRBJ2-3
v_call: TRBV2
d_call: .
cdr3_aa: CASRYPQPTDTQYF
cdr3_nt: TGTGCCAGCCGATATCCACAGCCCACAGATACGCAGTATTTT

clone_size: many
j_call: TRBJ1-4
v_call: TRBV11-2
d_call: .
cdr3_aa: CASSLRGTTNEKLFF
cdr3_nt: TGTGCCAGCAGCTTGAGGGGTACAACTAATGAAAAACTGTTTTTT

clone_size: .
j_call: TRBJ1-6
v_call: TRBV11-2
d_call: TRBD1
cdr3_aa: CASSPTGVGTGDSPLHF
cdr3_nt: TGTGCCAGCAGCCCAACCGGAGTAGGGACAGGGGACTCACCCCTCCACTTT

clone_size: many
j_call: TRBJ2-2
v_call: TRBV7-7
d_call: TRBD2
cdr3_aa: CASSRSGGLTGELFF
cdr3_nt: TGTGCTAGCAGCCGTTCGGGGGGTTTAACCGGGGAGCTGTTTTTT

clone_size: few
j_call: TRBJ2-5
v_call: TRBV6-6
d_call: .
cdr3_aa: CASRSYDTQYF
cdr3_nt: TGTGCCAGCAGGAGTTATGACACCCAGTACTTC

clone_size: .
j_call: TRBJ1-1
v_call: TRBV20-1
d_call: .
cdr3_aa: CSARIQRTEAFF
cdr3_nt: TGCAGTGCTAGGATTCAGCGCACTGAAGCTTTCTTT

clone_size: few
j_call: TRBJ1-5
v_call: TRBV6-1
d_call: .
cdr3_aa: CASSLRGPRSQPQHF
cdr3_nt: TGTGCCAGCAGTCTCAGGGGCCCAAGGAGCCAGCCCCAGCATTTT

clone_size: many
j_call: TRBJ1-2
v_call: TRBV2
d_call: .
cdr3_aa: CASTQGANYGYTF
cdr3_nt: TGTGCCAGCACCCAGGGCGCTAACTATGGCTACACCTTC

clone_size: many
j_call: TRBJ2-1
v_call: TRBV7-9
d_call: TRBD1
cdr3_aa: CASSLGTGNYNEQFF
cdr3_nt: TGTGCCAGCAGCTTAGGGACAGGGAATTACAATGAGCAGTTCTTC

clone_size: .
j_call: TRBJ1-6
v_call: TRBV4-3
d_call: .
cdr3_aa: CASSLLTGQDSYSPLHF
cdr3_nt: TGCGCCAGCAGCCTTCTCACGGGTCAAGACAGTTATTCACCCCTCCACTTT

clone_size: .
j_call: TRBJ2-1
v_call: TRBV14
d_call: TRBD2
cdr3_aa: CASSQVAGGRYNEQFF
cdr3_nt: TGTGCCAGCAGCCAAGTAGCGGGAGGGCGCTACAATGAGCAGTTCTTC

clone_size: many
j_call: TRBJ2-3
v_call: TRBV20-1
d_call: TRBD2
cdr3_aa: CSARETSGRSSSTDTQYF
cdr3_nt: TGCAGTGCTAGGGAGACTAGCGGGAGGTCCTCTAGCACAGATACGCAGTATTTT

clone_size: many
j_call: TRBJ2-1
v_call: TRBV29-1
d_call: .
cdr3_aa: CSVPFARGSGDEQFF
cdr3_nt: TGCAGCGTCCCTTTCGCCCGAGGGTCAGGAGATGAGCAGTTCTTC

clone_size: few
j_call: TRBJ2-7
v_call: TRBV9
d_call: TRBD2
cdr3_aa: CANSRLAGETYEQYF
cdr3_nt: TGTGCCAACAGCCGACTAGCGGGGGAAACCTACGAGCAGTACTTC

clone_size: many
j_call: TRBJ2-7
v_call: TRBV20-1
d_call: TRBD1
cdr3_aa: CSALILDRPSYEQYF
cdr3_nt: TGCAGTGCCCTAATTCTGGACAGGCCATCCTACGAGCAGTACTTC

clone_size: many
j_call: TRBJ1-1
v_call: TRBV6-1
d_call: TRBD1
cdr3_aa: CASLTGVVSYTEAFF
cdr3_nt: TGTGCCAGCCTGACAGGGGTAGTTTCGTACACTGAAGCTTTCTTT

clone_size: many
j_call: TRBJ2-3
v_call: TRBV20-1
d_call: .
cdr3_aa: CSAKRTPRTDTQYF
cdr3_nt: TGCAGTGCCAAGAGGACTCCTCGCACAGATACGCAGTATTTT

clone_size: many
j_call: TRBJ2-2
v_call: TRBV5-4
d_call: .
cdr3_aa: CASSLYGSRPNTGELFF
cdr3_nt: TGTGCCAGCAGCTTGTATGGTTCCCGGCCGAACACCGGGGAGCTGTTTTTT

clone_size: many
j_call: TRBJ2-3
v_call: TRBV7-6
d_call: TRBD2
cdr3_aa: CASSSGPWREVADTQYF
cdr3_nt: TGTGCCAGCAGCTCGGGACCCTGGCGGGAGGTAGCAGATACGCAGTATTTT

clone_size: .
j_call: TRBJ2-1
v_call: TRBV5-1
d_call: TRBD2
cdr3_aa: CASSLEGLASSDEQFF
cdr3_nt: TGCGCCAGCAGCTTGGAGGGACTAGCATCGTCGGATGAGCAGTTCTTC

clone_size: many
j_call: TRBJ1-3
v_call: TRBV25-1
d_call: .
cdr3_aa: CASTSRAFSGNTIYF
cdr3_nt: TGTGCCAGCACTTCCAGGGCCTTTTCTGGAAACACCATATATTTT

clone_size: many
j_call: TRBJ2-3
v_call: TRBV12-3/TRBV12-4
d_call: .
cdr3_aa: CASIGISTDTQYF
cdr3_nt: TGTGCCAGCATTGGGATTAGCACAGATACGCAGTATTTT

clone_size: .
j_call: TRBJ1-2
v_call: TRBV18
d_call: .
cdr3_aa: CASSPEDPTGYGYTF
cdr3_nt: TGTGCCAGCTCACCAGAAGATCCGACGGGCTATGGCTACACCTTC

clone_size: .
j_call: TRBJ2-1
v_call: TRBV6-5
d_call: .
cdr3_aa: CASSQSGCGHEQFF
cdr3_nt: TGTGCCAGCAGTCAAAGCGGGTGTGGTCATGAGCAGTTCTTC

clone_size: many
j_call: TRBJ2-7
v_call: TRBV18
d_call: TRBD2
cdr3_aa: CASSPLGRLAGVHEQYF
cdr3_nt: TGTGCCAGCTCACCACTTGGCAGGCTAGCGGGAGTACACGAGCAGTACTTC

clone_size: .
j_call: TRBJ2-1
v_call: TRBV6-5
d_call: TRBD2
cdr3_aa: CASSYSFLASRGSNEQFF
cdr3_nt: TGTGCCAGCAGTTACTCTTTTTTAGCAAGCCGCGGGAGCAATGAGCAGTTCTTC

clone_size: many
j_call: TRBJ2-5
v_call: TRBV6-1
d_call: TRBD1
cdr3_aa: CASSEEDGTGGETQYF
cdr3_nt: TGTGCCAGCAGTGAAGAGGATGGGACAGGGGGGGAGACCCAGTACTTC

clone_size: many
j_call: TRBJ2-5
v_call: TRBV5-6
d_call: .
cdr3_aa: CASSRGETQYF
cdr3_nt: TGTGCCAGCAGCCGAGGGGAGACCCAGTACTTC

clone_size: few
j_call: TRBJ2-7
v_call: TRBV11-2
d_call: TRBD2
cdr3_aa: CASSRYGGYEQYF
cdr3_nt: TGTGCCAGCAGCCGTTACGGGGGGTACGAGCAGTACTTC

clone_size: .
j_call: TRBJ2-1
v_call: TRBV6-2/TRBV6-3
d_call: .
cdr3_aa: CASSLRRQADSYNEQFF
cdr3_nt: TGTGCCAGCAGCTTACGGCGGCAGGCGGACTCCTACAATGAGCAGTTCTTC

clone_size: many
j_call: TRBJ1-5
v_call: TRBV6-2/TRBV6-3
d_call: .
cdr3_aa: CASSYPRSSNQPQHF
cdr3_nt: TGTGCCAGCAGTTATCCCAGGAGTAGCAATCAGCCCCAGCATTTT

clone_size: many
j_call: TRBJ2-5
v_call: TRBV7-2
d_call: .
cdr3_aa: CASSPTLRGLQETQYF
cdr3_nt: TGTGCCAGCAGCCCTACACTCCGTGGGCTGCAAGAGACCCAGTACTTC

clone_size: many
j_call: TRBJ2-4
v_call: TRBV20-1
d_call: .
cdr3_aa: CSAREGRNIQYF
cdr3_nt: TGCAGTGCTAGAGAGGGGAGAAACATTCAGTACTTC

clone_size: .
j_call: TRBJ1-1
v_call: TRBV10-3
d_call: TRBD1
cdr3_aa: CASRDSVDTEAFF
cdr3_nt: TGTGCCTCAAGGGACAGCGTGGACACTGAAGCTTTCTTT

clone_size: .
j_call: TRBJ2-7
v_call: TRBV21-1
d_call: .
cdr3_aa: CASKRGAGGPDEQYF
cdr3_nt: TGTGCCAGCAAAAGAGGGGCGGGAGGGCCGGACGAGCAGTACTTC

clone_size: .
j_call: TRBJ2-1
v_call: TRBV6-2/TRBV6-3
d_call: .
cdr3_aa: CASSYGSNEQFF
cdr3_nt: TGTGCCAGCAGTTACGGGTCCAATGAGCAGTTCTTC